This TCR beta chain was captured in a study of blood T cell repertoires in COVID-19. Overall study: Italy, Spain and the United States were the sources of the convalescent and acute COVID-19 samples. T cells, B-cell-depleted T cells, or PBMCs provided the cDNA or gDNA that served as material.

The table came from immunoSEQ multiplex PCR; TCRdb's copy has only in-frame clones and leaves some out. The data show about 50,000 clones, with 80% to 95% seen just once and roughly 4.5% held by the top ten. This clonotype was obtained from a middle-aged man with active COVID-19. The source material was peripheral blood.

As DNA, the CDR3 is TGTGCCAGCAGTTCGCAGGGGAGTTATGGCTACACCTTC. Its translation is CASSSQGSYGYTF. V and J are TRBV6-2 or TRBV6-3 and TRBJ1-2; the D gene is possibly TRBD1 (6 bases). V lost 4 bases and J 5 bases, leaving 11 bases between the germline ends. This CDR3 region has 13 residues. The germline gives CDR1 MNHEY, CDR2 SVGEGT.